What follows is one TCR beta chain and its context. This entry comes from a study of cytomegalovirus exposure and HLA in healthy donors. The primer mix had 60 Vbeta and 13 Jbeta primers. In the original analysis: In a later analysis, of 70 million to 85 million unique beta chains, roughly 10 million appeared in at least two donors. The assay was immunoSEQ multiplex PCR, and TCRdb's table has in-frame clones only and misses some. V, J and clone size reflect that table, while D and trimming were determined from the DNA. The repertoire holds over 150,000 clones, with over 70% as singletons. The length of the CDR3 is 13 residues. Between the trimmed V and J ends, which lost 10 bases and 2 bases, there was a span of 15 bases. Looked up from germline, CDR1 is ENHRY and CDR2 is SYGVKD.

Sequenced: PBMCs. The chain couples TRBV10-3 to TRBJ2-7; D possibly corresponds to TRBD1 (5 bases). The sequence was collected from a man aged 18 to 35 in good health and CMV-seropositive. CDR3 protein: CASLREFPYEQYF. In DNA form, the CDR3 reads TGTGCCAGCCTCAGGGAATTTCCCTACGAGCAGTACTTC.